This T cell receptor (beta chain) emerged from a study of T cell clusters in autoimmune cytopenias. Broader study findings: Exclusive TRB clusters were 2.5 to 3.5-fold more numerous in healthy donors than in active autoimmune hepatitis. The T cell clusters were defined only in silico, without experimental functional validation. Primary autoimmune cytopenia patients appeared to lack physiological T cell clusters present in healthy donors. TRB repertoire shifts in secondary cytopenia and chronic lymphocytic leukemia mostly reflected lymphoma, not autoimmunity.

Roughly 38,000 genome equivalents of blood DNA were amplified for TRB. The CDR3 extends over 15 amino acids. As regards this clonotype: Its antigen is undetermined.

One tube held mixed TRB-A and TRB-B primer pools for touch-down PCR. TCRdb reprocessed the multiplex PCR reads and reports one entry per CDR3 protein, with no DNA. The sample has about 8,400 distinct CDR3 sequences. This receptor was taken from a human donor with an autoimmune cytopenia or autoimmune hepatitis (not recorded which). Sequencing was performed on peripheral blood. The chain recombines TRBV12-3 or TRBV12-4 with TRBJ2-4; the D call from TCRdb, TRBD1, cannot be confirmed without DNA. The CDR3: CASSYKTVFKNIQYF.